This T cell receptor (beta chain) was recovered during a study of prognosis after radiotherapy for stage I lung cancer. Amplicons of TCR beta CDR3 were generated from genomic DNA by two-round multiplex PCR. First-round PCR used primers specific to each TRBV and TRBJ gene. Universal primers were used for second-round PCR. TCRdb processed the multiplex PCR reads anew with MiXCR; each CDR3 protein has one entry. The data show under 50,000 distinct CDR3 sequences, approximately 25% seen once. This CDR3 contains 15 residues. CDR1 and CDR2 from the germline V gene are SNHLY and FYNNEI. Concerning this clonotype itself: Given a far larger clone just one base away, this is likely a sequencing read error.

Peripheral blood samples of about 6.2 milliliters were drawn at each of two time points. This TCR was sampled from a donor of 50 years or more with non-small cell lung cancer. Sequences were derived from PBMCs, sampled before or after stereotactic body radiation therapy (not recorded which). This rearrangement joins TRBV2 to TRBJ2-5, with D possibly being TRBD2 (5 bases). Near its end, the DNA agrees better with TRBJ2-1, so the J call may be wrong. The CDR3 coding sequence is TGTGCCAGCAGCACTAGAGGGAGCAGTGTGGATGAGCAGTTCTTC. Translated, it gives CASSTRGSSVDEQFF.